These 22 T cell receptor beta chains originate from one sample sequenced in a study of post-analysis software for immune sequencing data. Whole-study findings and limits: Five or six TRBV segments were more frequent in patients than controls; TRBV5-6, TRBV5-1 and TRBV20-1 belonged to this group.

Prepared libraries of TCR beta cDNA carried unique molecular identifiers. MiXCR, applied by TCRdb to the PCR reads, yields one record per CDR3 protein. The sample gives under 650,000 distinct CDR3 sequences, around 40% of which show up once; roughly 1.8% is in the top ten. These receptors have no identified antigens. Sequencing used blood. These receptor sequences come from a girl between 5 and 17 years old with multiple sclerosis.

This chain uses TRBV12-3 or TRBV12-4 with TRBJ1-6; D possibly corresponds to TRBD1 (5 bases). This CDR3 has 12 residues. Trimming removed 6 bases at V and 11 bases at J, with 11 bases between. The CDR3 here is CASSRDEPPLHF. Here the CDR3 DNA reads TGTGCCAGCAGCCGGGACGAACCACCCCTCCACTTT.

The V call is TRBV12-3 or TRBV12-4, the J call TRBJ2-7, with D hard to call. The CDR3 contains 12 residues. V gave up 2 bases and J gave up 6 bases, with 8 bases separating them. This CDR3 is CASSLLRSEQYF. The CDR3 DNA follows: TGTGCCAGCAGTTTACTGCGGTCCGAGCAGTACTTC.

V gene TRBV20-1 combines with J gene TRBJ2-5; 11 bases agree with TRBD2. Trimming removed 3 bases from V and 9 bases from J; junction bases left unmatched: 18. Germline CDR1 and CDR2: DFQATT and SNEGSKA (reference sequence). The CDR3 sequence is 17 residues long. For the CDR3, the DNA is TGCAGTGCTAGCTTCAGAACTAGCGGGGGCCCCCTGACAGCCCAGTACTTC. Translation gives CSASFRTSGGPLTAQYF.

This sequence joins TRBV12-3 or TRBV12-4 and TRBJ1-2; D unresolved. This CDR3 is built from 13 residues. V was shortened by 6 bases and J by 4 bases, with 12 bases between the two germline ends. In nucleotides, the CDR3 is TGTGCCAGCAGCCCGGGGAGCTCCTATGGCTACACCTTC. Translation gives CASSPGSSYGYTF.

There are a few counts of this clonotype. The V gene is TRBV12-3 or TRBV12-4, the J gene TRBJ2-3; 8 bases are shared with TRBD2. CDR3 length equals 16 residues. V was pared by 5 bases and J by 2 bases, with 9 bases of the junction left unmatched. The DNA for the CDR3 is TGTGCCAGCAGTCCAGAAGCGGGAGCCCTCACAGATACGCAGTATTTT. It yields the protein CASSPEAGALTDTQYF.

This chain links TRBV7-7 with TRBJ2-3; 7 bases align to TRBD1. After removal of 5 bases from V and 2 bases from J, the junction contained 7 bases not matched to a gene. The germline gives CDR1 SSHAT, CDR2 FNYEAQ (reference sequence). The CDR3 consists of 15 residues. CDR3 in DNA: TGTGCCAGCAGCCCGGGACAGACGACCACAGATACGCAGTATTTT. Protein sequence: CASSPGQTTTDTQYF. The full variable domain, completed using reference TRBV7-7 and TRBJ2-3, is GAGVSQSPRYKVTKRGQDVTLRCDPISSHATLYWYQQALGQGPEFLTYFNYEAQPDKSGLPSDRFSAERPEGSISTLTIQRTEQRDSAMYRCASSPGQTTTDTQYFGPGTRLTVL.

CDR3 amino acids: CASSWGGIQYF. The CDR3 bases are TGCGCCAGCAGCTGGGGGGGGATTCAGTACTTC. The chain has TRBV5-1 and TRBJ2-4; 7 bases map to TRBD2. Germline V gene sequence: CDR1 SGHRS, CDR2 YFSETQ. The CDR3 spans 11 residues. V lost 3 bases to trimming and J lost 10 bases; unmatched junction nucleotides: 1.

This clonotype was seen more than once but under ten times. In nucleotides, the CDR3 is TGTGCCAGCAGCTTAGTAGCGGCAAGAGATACGCAGTATTTT. This sequence encodes CASSLVAARDTQYF. The J gene is TRBJ2-3, the V gene TRBV7-2; perhaps TRBD2 as D (6 bases). V was trimmed by 1 base and J by 5 bases, leaving 10 bases between them. CDR3 length: 14 residues. Germline-derived CDR1 and CDR2 are SGHTA and FQGNSA. Full variable domain (outside the CDR3, taken from reference TRBV7-2 and TRBJ2-3): GAGVSQSPSNKVTEKGKDVELRCDPISGHTALYWYRQSLGQGLEFLIYFQGNSAPDKSGLPSDRFSAERTGGSVSTLTIQRTQQEDSAVYLCASSLVAARDTQYFGPGTRLTVL.

The V gene is TRBV7-9, the J gene TRBJ2-3, with D uncertain. The V end was cut by 6 bases, the J end by 2 bases, with 24 bases between. The length of the CDR3 is 18 residues. Germline V lookup: CDR1 SEHNR, CDR2 FQNEAQ (reference sequence). CDR3 sequence: CASSTDETSPKITDTQYF. The DNA for the CDR3 is TGTGCCAGCAGTACCGACGAGACGTCCCCGAAAATCACAGATACGCAGTATTTT.

The chain recombines TRBV10-3 with TRBJ2-3, with D unclear. Germline V gene data show CDR1 as ENHRY and CDR2 as SYGVKD. V was trimmed by 6 bases and J by 4 bases, leaving 8 bases between them. The CDR3 covers 12 residues. The CDR3 nucleotides are TGTGCCATCAGGGGAAGCCCAGATACGCAGTATTTT. Translated: CAIRGSPDTQYF.

This clonotype was picked up a small number of times. The chain is built from TRBV12-3 or TRBV12-4 and TRBJ2-5; TRBD2 matches at 9 bases. This CDR3 has 17 amino acids. Losses at the gene ends were 0 bases for V and 5 bases for J; bases not matched to a gene: 10. This CDR3 is CASSLALGGGGRETQYF. CDR3 nucleotides: TGTGCCAGCAGTTTAGCGCTTGGCGGGGGGGGACGGGAGACCCAGTACTTC.

This clonotype turned up a few times. CDR3 sequence reads: CASSRYDRVLNSDTQYF. The CDR3 DNA is TGCGCCAGCAGCCGCTATGATAGAGTTTTGAATTCTGATACGCAGTATTTT. The rearrangement joins TRBV4-1 to TRBJ2-3; D gene unclear. This CDR3 is built from 17 residues. Germline assignment: CDR1 MGHRA and CDR2 YSYEKL. The V end lost 4 bases, the J end lost 6 bases, and 23 bases lay between the germline ends.

This clonotype has more than one count but fewer than ten. This chain connects TRBV4-1 to TRBJ2-7; no reliable D call. The ends were cut back, 5 bases at V and 4 bases at J, with 12 bases in the middle. Germline CDR1 and CDR2: MGHRA and YSYEKL. The CDR3 covers 13 residues. The CDR3, as DNA: TGCGCCAGCAGCGCCCGAGAAGATTACGAGCAGTACTTC. It encodes CASSAREDYEQYF.

This chain uses TRBV7-2 with TRBJ2-1, with 8 bases matching TRBD1. Germline CDR1 SGHTA, CDR2 FQGNSA. V lost 2 bases to trimming and J lost 8 bases; unmatched junction nucleotides: 5. The CDR3 is 14 amino acids. CDR3 nucleotide sequence: TGTGCCAGCAGCTTACAGGGGGCCGGCGATGAGCAGTTCTTC. This codes for CASSLQGAGDEQFF.

There are a few counts of this clonotype. The chain links TRBV29-1 to TRBJ2-1, with 7 bases fitting TRBD2. CDR3 length: 14 amino acids. Germline V gives CDR1 SQVTM, CDR2 ANQGSEA. J gave up 9 bases and V 7 bases, and 15 bases lay outside the gene matches. The CDR3: CSAIRTRGMGEQFF. The CDR3 nucleotides are TGCAGCGCCATACGGACTAGGGGAATGGGTGAGCAGTTCTTC.

The J gene is TRBJ1-6, the V gene TRBV9; unclear D gene. This CDR3 has 15 residues. Germline V gene sequence: CDR1 SGDLS, CDR2 YYNGEE. The V and J ends lost 0 bases and 5 bases respectively, with 9 bases between them. CDR3 loop: CASSVVAEHNSPLHF. CDR3 in DNA: TGTGCCAGCAGCGTAGTGGCAGAGCATAATTCACCCCTCCACTTT.

There are a few counts of this clonotype. V and J are TRBV6-5 and TRBJ1-2, with D perhaps TRBD1 (6 bases). CDR3 length: 13 amino acids. Germline lookup yields CDR1 MNHEY and CDR2 SVGAGI. V shed 10 bases and J shed 4 bases, with 16 bases lying between them. This CDR3 is CATAERDIYGYTF. The CDR3 DNA sequence: TGTGCCACCGCGGAGCGGGACATCTATGGCTACACCTTC.

This sequence joins TRBV20-1 and TRBJ1-1; maybe TRBD1 (5 bases). Germline assignment: CDR1 DFQATT and CDR2 SNEGSKA (reference sequence). This CDR3 spans 13 amino acids. Trimming took 3 bases from V and 6 from J, leaving 14 bases between them. This CDR3 reads CSASGGVAAEAFF. The DNA for the CDR3 is TGCAGTGCTAGTGGAGGGGTCGCTGCTGAAGCTTTCTTT.

The V gene is TRBV9, the J gene TRBJ2-3; D ambiguous. The CDR3 has 12 amino acids. Germline lookup yields CDR1 SGDLS and CDR2 YYNGEE. V shed 2 bases and J shed 3 bases, with 4 bases lying between them. Written as DNA, the CDR3 is TGTGCCAGCAGCGTTGCAACAGATACGCAGTATTTT. It codes for CASSVATDTQYF.

In this sample, this clonotype turned up a few times. The CDR3 reads CSASVVSTDTQYF. CDR3 DNA: TGCAGTGCCAGCGTTGTTAGCACAGATACGCAGTATTTT. The chain combines TRBV20-1 with TRBJ2-3; D gene unclear. Germline V gives CDR1 DFQATT, CDR2 SNEGSKA (reference sequence). This CDR3 has 13 amino acids. V was trimmed by 6 bases and J by 0 bases, leaving 10 bases between them.

There are a few counts of this clonotype. The rearrangement joins TRBV10-3 to TRBJ2-3; D uncertain. This CDR3 has 14 residues. V lost 3 bases and J 2 bases, leaving 9 bases between the germline ends. Germline CDR1 ENHRY, CDR2 SYGVKD. CDR3 sequence: CAISDYGDTDTQYF. The CDR3, as DNA: TGTGCCATCAGTGACTACGGAGACACAGATACGCAGTATTTT.

The chain recombines TRBV10-3 with TRBJ1-1, with D possibly TRBD1 on 5 matching bases. Germline values: CDR1 ENHRY, CDR2 SYGVKD. With 6 bases removed from V and 0 bases from J, the gap between germline ends came to 17 bases. CDR3 size: 16 residues. The CDR3 here is CAISAPPTGMNTEAFF. The CDR3 DNA is TGTGCCATCAGCGCCCCCCCCACAGGCATGAACACTGAAGCTTTCTTT.